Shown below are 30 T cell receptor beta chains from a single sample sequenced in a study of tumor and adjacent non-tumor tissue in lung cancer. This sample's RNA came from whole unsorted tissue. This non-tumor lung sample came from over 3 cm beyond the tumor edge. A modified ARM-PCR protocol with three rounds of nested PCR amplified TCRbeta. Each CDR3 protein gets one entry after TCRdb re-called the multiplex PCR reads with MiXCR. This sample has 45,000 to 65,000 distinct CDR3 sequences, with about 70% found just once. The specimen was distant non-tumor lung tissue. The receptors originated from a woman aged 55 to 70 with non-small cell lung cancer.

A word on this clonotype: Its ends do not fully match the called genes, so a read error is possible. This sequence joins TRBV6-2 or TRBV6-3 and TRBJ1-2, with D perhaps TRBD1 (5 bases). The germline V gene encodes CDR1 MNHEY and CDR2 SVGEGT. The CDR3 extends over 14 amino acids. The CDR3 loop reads CASSPQEGWRGYAF. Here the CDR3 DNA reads TGTGCGAGCAGCCCCCAGGAGGGGTGGAGGGGCTACGCCTTC.

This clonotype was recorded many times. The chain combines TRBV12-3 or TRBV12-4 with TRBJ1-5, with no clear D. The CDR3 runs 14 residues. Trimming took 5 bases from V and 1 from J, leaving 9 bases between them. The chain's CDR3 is CASSPRRSNQPQHF. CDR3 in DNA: TGTGCCAGCAGTCCTCGACGGAGCAATCAGCCCCAGCATTTT.

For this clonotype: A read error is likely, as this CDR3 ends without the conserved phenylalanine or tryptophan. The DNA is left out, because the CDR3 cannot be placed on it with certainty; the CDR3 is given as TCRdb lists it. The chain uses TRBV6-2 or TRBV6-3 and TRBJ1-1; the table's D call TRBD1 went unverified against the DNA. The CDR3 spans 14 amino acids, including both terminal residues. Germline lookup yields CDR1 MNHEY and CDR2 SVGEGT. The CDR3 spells CASSHGRGGTEVFL.

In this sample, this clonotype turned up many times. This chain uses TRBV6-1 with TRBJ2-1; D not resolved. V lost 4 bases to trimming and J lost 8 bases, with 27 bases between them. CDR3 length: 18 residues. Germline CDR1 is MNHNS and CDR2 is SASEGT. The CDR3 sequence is CASSVKPTGPLRGHEQFF. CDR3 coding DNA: TGTGCCAGCAGTGTAAAACCCACCGGGCCGCTCAGAGGCCATGAGCAGTTCTTC.

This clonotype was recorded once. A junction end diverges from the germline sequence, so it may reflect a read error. The CDR3: CASSRIGGHKTHYF. CDR3 in DNA: TGTGCCAGCAGTCGGATAGGGGGTCATAAGACCCACTACTTC. The chain carries TRBV6-5 and TRBJ2-5; a weak D match, TRBD1 (6 bases). The CDR3 runs to 14 residues. Germline V gene lookup returns CDR1 MNHEY and CDR2 SVGAGI.

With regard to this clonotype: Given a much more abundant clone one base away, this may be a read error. DNA of the CDR3: TGTGCCAGCAGTGTTGTATCAGGGAGGGGCCTATACGAGCAGTACTTC. Translating gives CASSVVSGRGLYEQYF. This chain links TRBV28 with TRBJ2-7, with 7 bases lining up with TRBD2. The germline gives CDR1 MDHEN, CDR2 SYDVKM. The CDR3 runs 16 residues. The V segment lost 5 bases and the J segment 4 bases; nucleotides outside the gene matches: 14.

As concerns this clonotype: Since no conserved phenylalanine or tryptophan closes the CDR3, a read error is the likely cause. CDR3 bases: TGTACTAGCAGTGATCTTGGGAGACTAGTCCCCTACAATGAGCAGTTCTCC. This gives the protein CTSSDLGRLVPYNEQFS. The chain recombines TRBV6-1 with TRBJ2-1, with TRBD2 as a possible D gene (6 bases). The germline V gene has CDR1 MNHNS and CDR2 SASEGT. The CDR3 has 17 residues.

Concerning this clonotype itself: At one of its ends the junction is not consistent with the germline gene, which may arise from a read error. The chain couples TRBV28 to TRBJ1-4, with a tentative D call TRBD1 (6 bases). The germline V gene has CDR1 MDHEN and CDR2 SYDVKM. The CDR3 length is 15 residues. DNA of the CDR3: TGTGTCAGCAGTTCCTGGGGGACAAAATCTGAAAAACTGTTTTTT. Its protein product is CVSSSWGTKSEKLFF.

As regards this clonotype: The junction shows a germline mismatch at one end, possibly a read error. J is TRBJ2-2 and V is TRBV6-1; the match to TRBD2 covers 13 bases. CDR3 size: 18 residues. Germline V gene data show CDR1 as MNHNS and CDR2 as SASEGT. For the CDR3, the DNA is TGTGCCAGCAGTGGGGGGACTAGCGGGAACGAGAACAACGGGGAGTTGTTTTTT. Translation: CASSGGTSGNENNGELFF.

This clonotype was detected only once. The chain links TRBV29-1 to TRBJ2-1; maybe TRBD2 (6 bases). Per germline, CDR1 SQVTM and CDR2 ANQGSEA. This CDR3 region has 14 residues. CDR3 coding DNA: TGCGACGCTGGTGGAGGGAACTCCTACAATGAGCAGTTCTTC. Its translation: CDAGGGNSYNEQFF.

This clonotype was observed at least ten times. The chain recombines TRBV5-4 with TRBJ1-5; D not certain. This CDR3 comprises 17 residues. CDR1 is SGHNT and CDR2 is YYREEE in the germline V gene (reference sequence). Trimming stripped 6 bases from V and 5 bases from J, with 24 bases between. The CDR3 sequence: CASTFPRLSGSDQPQHF. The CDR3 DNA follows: TGTGCCAGCACCTTCCCTCGCCTCTCGGGTTCTGATCAGCCCCAGCATTTT.

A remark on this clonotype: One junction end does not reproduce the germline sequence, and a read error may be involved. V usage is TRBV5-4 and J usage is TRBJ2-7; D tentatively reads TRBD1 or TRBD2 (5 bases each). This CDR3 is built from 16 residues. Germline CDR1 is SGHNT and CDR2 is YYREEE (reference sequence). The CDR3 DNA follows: TGTGCCAGAAGTTCTGGGGGTGTGCAAAGCTCCTACGAGCAGTATTTC. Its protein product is CARSSGGVQSSYEQYF.

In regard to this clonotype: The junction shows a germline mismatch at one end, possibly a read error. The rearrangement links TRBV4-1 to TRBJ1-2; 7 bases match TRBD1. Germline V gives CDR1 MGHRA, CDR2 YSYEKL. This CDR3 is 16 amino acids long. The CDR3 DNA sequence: TGCGCCAGCAACCAAGAACGTGGAGGGGGCTGGTATGGCTACACCTTC. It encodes CASNQERGGGWYGYTF.

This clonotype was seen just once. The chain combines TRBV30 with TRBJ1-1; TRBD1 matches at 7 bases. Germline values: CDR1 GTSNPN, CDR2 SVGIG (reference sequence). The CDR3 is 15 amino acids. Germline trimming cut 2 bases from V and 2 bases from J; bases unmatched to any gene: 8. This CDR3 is CAWSSDRDRNTEAFF. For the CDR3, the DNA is TGTGCCTGGAGTAGTGACAGGGACCGTAACACTGAAGCTTTCTTT.

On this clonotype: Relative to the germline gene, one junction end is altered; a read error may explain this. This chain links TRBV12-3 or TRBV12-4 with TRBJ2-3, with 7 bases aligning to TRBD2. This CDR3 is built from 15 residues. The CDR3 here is CVSSRRGRDADTQYF. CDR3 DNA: TGTGTCAGCAGCCGACGGGGGAGGGACGCAGATACGCAGTATTTT.

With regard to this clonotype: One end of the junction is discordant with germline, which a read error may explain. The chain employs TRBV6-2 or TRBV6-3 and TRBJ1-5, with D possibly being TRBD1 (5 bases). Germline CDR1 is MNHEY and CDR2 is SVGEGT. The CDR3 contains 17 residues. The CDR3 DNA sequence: TGTCCCAGCAGTCTAACCCGCACAGGAGCGAGGGATCAGCCCCAGCATTTT. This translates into CPSSLTRTGARDQPQHF.

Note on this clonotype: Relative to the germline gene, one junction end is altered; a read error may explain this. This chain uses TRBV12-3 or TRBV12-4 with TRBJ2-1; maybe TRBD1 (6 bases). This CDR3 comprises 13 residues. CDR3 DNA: TGTACCAGCAGTTTACTAAAGGGGGATGAGCAGTCCTTC. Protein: CTSSLLKGDEQSF.

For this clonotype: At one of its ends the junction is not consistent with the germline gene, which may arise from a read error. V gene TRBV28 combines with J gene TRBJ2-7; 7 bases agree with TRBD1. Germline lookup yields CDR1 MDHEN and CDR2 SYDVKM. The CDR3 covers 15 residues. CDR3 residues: CASGLPLAGGYERHF. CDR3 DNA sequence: TGTGCCAGCGGTTTACCCTTGGCAGGGGGTTACGAGCGGCACTTC.

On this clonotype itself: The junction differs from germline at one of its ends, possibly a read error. The CDR3 is CIAGGGNSYNEQFF. In DNA form, the CDR3 reads TGCATCGCTGGTGGAGGGAACTCCTACAATGAGCAGTTTTTC. This chain joins TRBV29-1 and TRBJ2-1; possibly TRBD2 for D (6 bases). Germline lookup yields CDR1 SQVTM and CDR2 ANQGSEA. The CDR3 totals 14 residues.

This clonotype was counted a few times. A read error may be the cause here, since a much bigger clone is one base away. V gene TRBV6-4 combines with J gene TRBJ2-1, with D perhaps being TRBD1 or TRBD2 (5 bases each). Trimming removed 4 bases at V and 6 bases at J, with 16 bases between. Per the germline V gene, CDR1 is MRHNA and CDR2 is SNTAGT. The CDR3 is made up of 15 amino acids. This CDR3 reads CASSGFGGPSNEQFF. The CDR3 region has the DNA TGTGCCAGCAGTGGCTTTGGGGGACCCAGCAATGAGCAGTTCTTC.

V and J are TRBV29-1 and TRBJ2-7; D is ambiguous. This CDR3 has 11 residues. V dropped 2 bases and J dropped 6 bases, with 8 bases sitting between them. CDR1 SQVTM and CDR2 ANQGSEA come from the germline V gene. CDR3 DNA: TGCAGCGTTGAAAGTGAATCCGAGCAGTACTTC. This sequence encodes CSVESESEQYF.

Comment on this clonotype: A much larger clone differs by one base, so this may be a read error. The CDR3 region is CASSLEMGRTQYF. The CDR3 DNA is TGTGCCAGCAGCTTAGAGATGGGGCGGACCCAGTACTTC. This chain links TRBV11-2 with TRBJ2-5; D is perhaps TRBD1 (5 bases). Trimming left V 0 bases short and J 7 bases short, with 9 bases between. The germline V gene encodes CDR1 SGHAT and CDR2 FQNNGV. CDR3 length: 13 amino acids.

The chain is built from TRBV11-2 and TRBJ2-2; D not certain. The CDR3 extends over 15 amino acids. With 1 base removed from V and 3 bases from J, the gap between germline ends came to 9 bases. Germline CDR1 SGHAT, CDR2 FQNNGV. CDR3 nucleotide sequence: TGTGCCAGCAGCTTAGGTAAGGGATACACCGGGGAGCTGTTTTTT. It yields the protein CASSLGKGYTGELFF.

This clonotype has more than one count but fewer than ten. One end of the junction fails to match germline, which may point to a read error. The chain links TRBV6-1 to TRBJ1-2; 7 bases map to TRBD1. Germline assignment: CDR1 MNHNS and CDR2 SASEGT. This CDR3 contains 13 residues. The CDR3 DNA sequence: TGTGCCAGGACTGCACAGGGGATAAATGGTTACACCTTC. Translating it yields CARTAQGINGYTF.

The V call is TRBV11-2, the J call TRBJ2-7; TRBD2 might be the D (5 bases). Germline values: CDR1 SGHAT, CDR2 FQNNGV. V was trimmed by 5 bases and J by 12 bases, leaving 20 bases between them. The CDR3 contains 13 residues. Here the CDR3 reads CASSPLTDRGRYF. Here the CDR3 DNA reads TGTGCCAGCAGCCCGCTGACGGATAGAGGGCGGTACTTC. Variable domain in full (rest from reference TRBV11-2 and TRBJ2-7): EAGVAQSPRYKIIEKRQSVAFWCNPISGHATLYWYQQILGQGPKLLIQFQNNGVVDDSQLPKDRFSAERLKGVDSTLKIQPAKLEDSAVYLCASSPLTDRGRYFGPGTRLTVT.

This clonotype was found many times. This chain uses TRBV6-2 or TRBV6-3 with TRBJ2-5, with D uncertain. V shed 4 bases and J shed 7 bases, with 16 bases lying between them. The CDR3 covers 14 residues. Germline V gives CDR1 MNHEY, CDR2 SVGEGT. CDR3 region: CASSSIDPPGTQYF. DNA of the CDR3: TGTGCCAGCAGTTCCATCGACCCACCCGGGACCCAGTACTTC.

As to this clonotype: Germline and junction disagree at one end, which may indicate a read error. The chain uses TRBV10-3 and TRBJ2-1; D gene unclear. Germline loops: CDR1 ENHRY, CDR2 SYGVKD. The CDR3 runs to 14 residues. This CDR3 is CAISEGWRNNEQLF. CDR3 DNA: TGTGCCATCAGTGAAGGCTGGAGAAACAATGAGCAGTTATTC.

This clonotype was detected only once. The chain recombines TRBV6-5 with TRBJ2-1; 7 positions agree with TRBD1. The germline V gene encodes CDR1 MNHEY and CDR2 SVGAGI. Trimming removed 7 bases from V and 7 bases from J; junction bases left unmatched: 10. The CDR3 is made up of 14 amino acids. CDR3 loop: CASIRDSLMNEQFF. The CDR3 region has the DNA TGTGCCAGCATCCGGGACAGCCTGATGAATGAGCAGTTCTTC.

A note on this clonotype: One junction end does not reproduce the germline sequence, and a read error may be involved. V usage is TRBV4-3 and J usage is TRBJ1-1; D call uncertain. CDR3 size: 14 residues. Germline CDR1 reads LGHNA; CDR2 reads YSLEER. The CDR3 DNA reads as TGCGCTAGCAGCCAAGAGGTCGAGTACACTGAAGCTTCCTTT. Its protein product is CASSQEVEYTEASF.

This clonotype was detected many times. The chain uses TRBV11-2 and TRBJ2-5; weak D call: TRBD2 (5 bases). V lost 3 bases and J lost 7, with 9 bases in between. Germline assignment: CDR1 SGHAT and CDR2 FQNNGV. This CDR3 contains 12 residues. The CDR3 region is CASSLSGRTQYF. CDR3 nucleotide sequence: TGTGCCAGCAGCTTGAGCGGCCGGACCCAGTACTTC.